This TCR beta chain was captured in a study of cytomegalovirus exposure and HLA in healthy donors. J gave up 0 bases and V 4 bases, and 7 bases lay outside the gene matches. The CDR3 has 17 amino acids. Germline-derived CDR1 and CDR2 are LGHNA and YNFKEQ. Primers included in the PCR were 60 Vbeta and 13 Jbeta primers. Data came from immunoSEQ multiplex PCR; TCRdb stores just in-frame clones and leaves some out. This sample carries 90,000 to 150,000 clones, roughly 80% of them seen once, and the ten largest clones take about 3.5%. The TCR comes from a woman aged 30 to 39 in good health and CMV-seropositive. This chain links TRBV4-2 with TRBJ2-3; 10 nucleotides line up with TRBD2. Material for sequencing was PBMCs. CDR3 in DNA: TGTGCCAGCAGCCCTAAAACTAGCGGGACTAGCACAGATACGCAGTATTTT. Amino acid sequence: CASSPKTSGTSTDTQYF.